Presented here are 20 T cell receptor beta chains from one specimen sequenced in a study of radiation and T cells in renal cell carcinoma. Clones were sequenced by immunoSEQ multiplex PCR, and TCRdb holds only the in-frame ones, with some missing. Of around 170,000 clones listed, around 89% are singletons. Time point denoted: blood 4 weeks post-SBRT, at nephrectomy. Treatment denoted: 15 Gy SBRT to primary tumor, nephrectomy 4 weeks later. The sequenced sample was blood, obtained from a patient whose treatment included radiotherapy and nephrectomy. The source is a woman in her forties or fifties with renal cell carcinoma.

The J gene is TRBJ1-2, the V gene TRBV6-5, with D tentatively TRBD1 (6 bases). V gave up 5 bases and J gave up 0 bases, with 13 bases separating them. CDR1 and CDR2 from the germline V gene are MNHEY and SVGAGI. The CDR3 length is 15 residues. The CDR3 coding sequence is TGTGCCAGCAGTCTGACCGGGACAACTAACTATGGCTACACCTTC. Translation: CASSLTGTTNYGYTF.

This clone was seen a handful of times. The chain carries TRBV20-1 and TRBJ1-3; D remains ambiguous. This CDR3 comprises 11 residues. Trimming left V 5 bases short and J 7 bases short, with 9 bases between. Germline V gene data show CDR1 as DFQATT and CDR2 as SNEGSKA (reference sequence). The CDR3 region is CSAGAANTIYF. As DNA, the CDR3 is TGCAGTGCTGGAGCAGCCAACACCATATATTTT.

The V and J genes are TRBV30 and TRBJ1-4; 8 nucleotides match TRBD1. Germline CDR1 reads GTSNPN; CDR2 reads SVGIG (reference sequence). This CDR3 comprises 12 residues. CDR3 in DNA: TGTGCGTCGGGACAGGTTGATGAAAAACTGTTTTTT. It codes for CASGQVDEKLFF.

The V and J genes are TRBV25-1 and TRBJ1-1; D remains ambiguous. The CDR3 runs to 14 residues. Trimming took off 8 bases at V and 3 bases at J, with 16 bases between the two ends. The germline V gene encodes CDR1 MGHDK and CDR2 SYGVNS. The DNA for the CDR3 is TGTGCCAGCGTGCGAGAGGGCGTCGACACTGAAGCTTTCTTT. Protein: CASVREGVDTEAFF.

V is TRBV6-6 and J is TRBJ1-6, with no clear D. Germline lookup yields CDR1 MNHNY and CDR2 SVGAGI (reference sequence). The V end was cut by 7 bases, the J end by 7 bases, with 17 bases between. The CDR3 is made up of 15 amino acids. The CDR3: CASTLPSGANSPLHF. For the CDR3, the DNA is TGTGCCAGCACCCTGCCATCAGGCGCCAATTCACCCCTCCACTTT.

This clone has only one observation. The V gene is TRBV25-1, the J gene TRBJ1-3; 7 positions match TRBD1. V shed 7 bases, J shed 4 bases, and the junction held 13 bases outside the gene matches. The germline V gene has CDR1 MGHDK and CDR2 SYGVNS. The CDR3 totals 16 residues. For the CDR3, the DNA is TGTGCCAGCACTCGCGAATACGGGACAGTCGGAAACACCATATATTTT. As protein: CASTREYGTVGNTIYF. The variable domain in full, with the rest retrieved from reference TRBV25-1 and TRBJ1-3, is EADIYQTPRYLVIGTGKKITLECSQTMGHDKMYWYQQDPGMELHLIHYSYGVNSTEKGDLSSESTVSRIRTEHFPLTLESARPSHTSQYLCASTREYGTVGNTIYFGEGSWLTVV.

This clone is a singleton in its sample. V is TRBV6-6 and J is TRBJ1-6; the match to TRBD1 covers 11 bases. CDR1 MNHNY and CDR2 SVGAGI come from the germline V gene (reference sequence). The CDR3 covers 15 residues. Trimming cost V 4 bases and J 10 bases; bases outside gene matches: 6. The CDR3 bases are TGTGCCAGCAGTTCTCGGGACAGGGGGGACTCACCCCTCCACTTT. Protein sequence: CASSSRDRGDSPLHF.

The V and J genes are TRBV6-5 and TRBJ1-1; D call uncertain. Germline CDR1 is MNHEY and CDR2 is SVGAGI. V lost 2 bases to trimming and J lost 1 base, with 8 bases between them. This CDR3 has 14 amino acids. CDR3 amino acids: CASSYGQTNTEAFF. In DNA form, the CDR3 reads TGTGCCAGCAGTTACGGTCAGACGAACACTGAAGCTTTCTTT.

The chain carries TRBV6-1 and TRBJ1-2; weak D call: TRBD1 (6 bases). The CDR3 extends over 17 amino acids. V was pared by 1 base and J by 4 bases, with 19 bases between. CDR1 MNHNS and CDR2 SASEGT come from the germline V gene. The CDR3, as DNA: TGTGCCAGCAGTGAAGGGGGGACAAATGCTGTGATCTATGGCTACACCTTC. Encoded protein: CASSEGGTNAVIYGYTF.

The rearrangement joins TRBV15 to TRBJ1-1; a weak D match, TRBD1 (6 bases). Per the germline V gene, CDR1 is LNHNV and CDR2 is YYDKDF (reference sequence). Trimming left V 6 bases short and J 3 bases short, with 14 bases between. The CDR3 has 14 residues. In DNA form, the CDR3 reads TGTGCCACCAGTCTGGGGGCAGGGGACACTGAAGCTTTCTTT. Protein sequence: CATSLGAGDTEAFF.

The CDR3 region is CASLYEQYF. In nucleotides, the CDR3 is TGTGCCAGCCTATACGAGCAGTACTTC. This chain connects TRBV21-1 to TRBJ2-7; TRBD2 is taken as the D call from the table, unchecked against the DNA. TRBV21-1 is given as a pseudogene. The CDR3 covers 9 residues.

The chain is built from TRBV28 and TRBJ1-2; tentatively, D is TRBD1 (5 bases). This CDR3 has 17 amino acids. V was cut by 2 bases and J by 0 bases, with 16 bases left in between. CDR1 is MDHEN, CDR2 SYDVKM, per germline. CDR3 DNA: TGTGCCAGCAGTTTACGGGGGGAGAAACGATCTAACTATGGCTACACCTTC. Translation: CASSLRGEKRSNYGYTF.

The count of this clone is one. The chain joins TRBV11-3 to TRBJ2-5, with D possibly TRBD1 on 5 matching bases. V dropped 5 bases and J dropped 4 bases, with 8 bases sitting between them. CDR1 is SGHNT and CDR2 is YENEEA in the germline V gene. The CDR3 loop spans 12 amino acids. CDR3 residues: CASSLGAETQYF. The DNA for the CDR3 is TGTGCCAGCAGCCTAGGGGCAGAGACCCAGTACTTC.

V and J are TRBV5-8 and TRBJ1-1; 8 nucleotides line up with TRBD1. The CDR3 loop spans 14 amino acids. V lost 7 bases and J lost 8; bases outside the gene matches: 13. The germline V gene encodes CDR1 SGHTS and CDR2 YDEGEE. The CDR3 region is CASRRTGKELEAFF. DNA of the CDR3: TGTGCCAGCCGGCGGACAGGGAAGGAGTTGGAAGCTTTCTTT.

This clone was seen only once. The chain recombines TRBV9 with TRBJ2-6, with D possibly TRBD2 on 5 matching bases. This CDR3 has 14 amino acids. CDR1 and CDR2 (germline): SGDLS, YYNGEE. The germline V and J ends were trimmed by 4 bases and 3 bases, with 8 bases remaining between them. In DNA, the CDR3 is TGTGCCAGCAGCCCCCGGGGTGGGGCCAACGTCCTGACTTTC. Translating gives CASSPRGGANVLTF.

The genes are TRBV4-2 and TRBJ2-1; 8 nucleotides agree with TRBD2. The CDR3 runs to 17 residues. The trim removed 2 bases at V and 5 bases at J, leaving 11 bases unmatched. Germline-derived CDR1 and CDR2 are LGHNA and YNFKEQ. CDR3 region: CASSQPLPRGVNNEQFF. The CDR3 DNA reads TGTGCCAGCAGCCAACCCCTCCCGCGGGGGGTGAACAATGAGCAGTTCTTC.

The chain links TRBV27 to TRBJ1-6, with 7 nucleotides matching TRBD1. J lost 5 bases, V lost 5 bases, and 9 bases had no gene match. CDR3 size: 16 residues. Per the germline V gene, CDR1 is MNHEY and CDR2 is SMNVEV (reference sequence). The CDR3 region has the DNA TGTGCCAGCAGTCGAACGCGACAGGGAGATAATTCACCCCTCCACTTT. This gives the protein CASSRTRQGDNSPLHF.

The chain carries TRBV7-3 and TRBJ2-2, with a possible D match to TRBD2 (6 bases). The CDR3 covers 14 residues. V lost 1 base, J lost 4 bases, and 7 bases lay in between. In germline, CDR1 is SGHTA, CDR2 FQGTGA. CDR3 nucleotide sequence: TGTGCCAGCAGCTTAAGCGGGGCCACCGGGGAGCTGTTTTTT. It specifies CASSLSGATGELFF.

The chain links TRBV30 to TRBJ2-2, with a tentative D call TRBD1 (5 bases). CDR3 length: 14 amino acids. V lost 0 bases to trimming and J lost 3 bases, with 8 bases between them. Germline loops: CDR1 GTSNPN, CDR2 SVGIG (reference sequence). In DNA, the CDR3 is TGTGCCTGGAGTGTGGGGCTGGACACCGGGGAGCTGTTTTTT. Its protein is CAWSVGLDTGELFF.

This chain joins TRBV19 and TRBJ2-2; D is undetermined. Trimming cost V 5 bases and J 0 bases, with 10 bases left between them. CDR3 length: 15 amino acids. CDR1 is LNHDA and CDR2 is SQIVND in the germline V gene (reference sequence). CDR3 sequence: CASSRYGTNTGELFF. CDR3 sequence (DNA): TGTGCCAGTAGTCGGTACGGAACGAACACCGGGGAGCTGTTTTTT. Filled out from reference TRBV19 and TRBJ2-2, the complete variable domain reads DGGITQSPKYLFRKEGQNVTLSCEQNLNHDAMYWYRQDPGQGLRLIYYSQIVNDFQKGDIAEGYSVSREKKESFPLTVTSAQKNPTAFYLCASSRYGTNTGELFFGEGSRLTVL.